A selection of T cell receptor beta chains follows, all from one sample in a study of CD8+ T cells in alopecia areata. Assay: immunoSEQ multiplex PCR; the TCRdb copy retains only in-frame clones and omits some. Here the sample spans 200,000 or so clones, 40% to 45% being singletons. Sequenced here: CD4+ T cells sorted from blood, sampled at approximately week 37, from a patient treated with tofacitinib. All receptors derive from a human donor with alopecia areata. CDR3s include the opening cysteine and the closing phenylalanine or tryptophan. D genes are given only for firm matches. A row's size may be missing; if present it is once, few, many or a size class.

size	length	D	V	J	DNA	CDR3
NA	13	NA	TRBV6-5	TRBJ1-3	TGTGCCATCAGTGAGTCGATAGGAAACACCATATATTTT	CAISESIGNTIYF
once	14	NA	TRBV5-1	TRBJ2-1	TGCGCCAGCAGCTTGGCAGAATACTACAATGAGCAGTTCTTC	CASSLAEYYNEQFF
NA	12	NA	TRBV18	TRBJ2-3	TGTGCCAGCTCACCACCGAAGGGCACGCAGTATTTT	CASSPPKGTQYF
NA	15	TRBD1	TRBV30	TRBJ2-1	TGTGCCTGGAGTGTAGAGGGGGCGCCCTACAATGAGCAGTTCTTC	CAWSVEGAPYNEQFF
NA	16	NA	TRBV6-6	TRBJ2-7	TGTGCCAGCAGTTACGTTGGTATAGGGGTGGCATACGAGCAGTACTTC	CASSYVGIGVAYEQYF
NA	13	NA	TRBV5-1	TRBJ2-3	TGCGCCAGCAGTGGAGGAAACACAGATACGCAGTATTTT	CASSGGNTDTQYF
NA	11	NA	TRBV29-1	TRBJ1-1	TGCAGCGTTGAATGGGGGACCGAAGCTTTCTTT	CSVEWGTEAFF
NA	17	TRBD2	TRBV7-9	TRBJ2-3	TGTGCCAGCAGCCTTCTAGCGGGAGTGAGGAGCACAGATACGCAGTATTTT	CASSLLAGVRSTDTQYF
NA	15	TRBD2	TRBV7-2	TRBJ2-3	TGTGCCAGCAGCTTCCGGGGACTAACCACAGATACGCAGTATTTT	CASSFRGLTTDTQYF
NA	13	TRBD2	TRBV29-1	TRBJ2-1	TGCAGCATACGGGGTAGCGGGTACAATGAGCAGTTCTTC	CSIRGSGYNEQFF
NA	16	TRBD1	TRBV6-1	TRBJ2-7	TGTGCCAGCAGTGGGGGACAGGGGCGCCTCGGGTACGAGCAGTACTTC	CASSGGQGRLGYEQYF
NA	15	NA	TRBV29-1	TRBJ2-6	TGCAGCGTTGGCGGGAACGTCCCTGGGGCCAACGTCCTGACTTTC	CSVGGNVPGANVLTF
NA	12	NA	TRBV7-6	TRBJ2-5	TGTGCCAGCAGCTTCCAGCGGGAGACCCAGTACTTC	CASSFQRETQYF
few	15	TRBD2	TRBV7-9	TRBJ2-7	TGTGCCAGCAGCACCTGGACTAGCGGGAGCTGGGAGCAGTACTTC	CASSTWTSGSWEQYF
few	13	NA	TRBV28	TRBJ2-3	TGTGCCAGCAGTTTCAGGGCGACAGATACGCAGTATTTT	CASSFRATDTQYF
few	12	NA	TRBV5-4	TRBJ2-7	TGTGCCAGCAGCTTAATGGGTGTTAATCAGTACTTC	CASSLMGVNQYF
few	14	NA	TRBV5-1	TRBJ1-4	TGCGCCAGCAGCCGGGACGCAACTAATGAAAAACTGTTTTTT	CASSRDATNEKLFF
few	12	NA	TRBV7-2	TRBJ2-5	TGTGCCAGCAGCTTCAGGGTAGAGACCCAGTACTTC	CASSFRVETQYF
once	14	NA	TRBV15	TRBJ2-3	TGTGCCACCAGCTCGGGGACTAGCACAGATACGCAGTATTTT	CATSSGTSTDTQYF
few	13	NA	TRBV5-1	TRBJ2-7	TGCGCCAGCAGCTTGGGTGCGTCCTACGAGCAGTACTTC	CASSLGASYEQYF
few	14	NA	TRBV28	TRBJ2-7	TGTGCCAGCAGTATCGACAGGTCCAGCTACGAGCAGTACTTC	CASSIDRSSYEQYF
NA	17	NA	TRBV9	TRBJ2-2	TGTGCCAGCAGCCTTCCGACCGGGCTCCTTAACACCGGGGAGCTGTTTTTT	CASSLPTGLLNTGELFF
NA	16	NA	TRBV11-1	TRBJ2-7	TGTGCCAGCAGCCCACGTTTGGGAGACAGGTCCTACGAGCAGTACTTC	CASSPRLGDRSYEQYF
NA	14	TRBD2	TRBV2	TRBJ2-3	TGTGCCAGCAGAGGGACTAGTTTTGTGGATACGCAGTATTTT	CASRGTSFVDTQYF
NA	13	TRBD1	TRBV29-1	TRBJ2-3	TGCAGCGTTGGACAGGGGAATACAGATACGCAGTATTTT	CSVGQGNTDTQYF
once	14	NA	TRBV14	TRBJ1-1	TGTGCCAGCAGCCCCGTGGGTTTTGGCACTGAAGCTTTCTTT	CASSPVGFGTEAFF
NA	13	TRBD1	TRBV29-1	TRBJ2-7	TGCAGCGGTAAACCCGGGACAGGGAGCGAGCAGTACTTC	CSGKPGTGSEQYF
few	15	NA	TRBV5-1	TRBJ1-5	TGCGCCAGCAGCTTTTCCGGGACAAAAAATCAGCCCCAGCATTTT	CASSFSGTKNQPQHF
few	15	NA	TRBV7-2	TRBJ2-1	TGTGCCAGCAGCCCCTATCTCCAAATCGACAATGAGCAGTTCTTC	CASSPYLQIDNEQFF
few	14	TRBD1	TRBV28	TRBJ2-5	TGTGCCAGCAACTTCGGACAGGGAAGTGAGACCCAGTACTTC	CASNFGQGSETQYF
few	12	NA	TRBV18	TRBJ1-2	TGTGCCAGCTCACCAGGGGTGGATGGCTACACCTTC	CASSPGVDGYTF
NA	12	NA	TRBV2	TRBJ2-2	TGTGCCAGCAGGCAAAACACCGGGGAGCTGTTTTTT	CASRQNTGELFF
NA	15	NA	TRBV5-1	TRBJ2-3	TGCGCCAGCAGGGCGAACGCGGGCAGAGAGAATACGCAGTATTTT	CASRANAGRENTQYF
few	17	NA	TRBV11-2	TRBJ2-3	TGTGCCAGCAGCTTAGATAATCGGGGAACCATCAATGATACGCAGTATTTT	CASSLDNRGTINDTQYF
NA	15	NA	TRBV23-1	TRBJ2-2	TGCGCCAGCAGTCCCGAGGCCGGGTCGGGCGGGGAGCTGTTTTTT	CASSPEAGSGGELFF
NA	12	NA	TRBV30	TRBJ1-4	TGTGCCTGGAAGAAGACAGACGAAAAACTGTTTTTT	CAWKKTDEKLFF
few	13	TRBD1	TRBV30	TRBJ1-2	TGTGCCTGGAGTCCGGGACAGGGGGCGGGCTACACCTTC	CAWSPGQGAGYTF
NA	12	NA	TRBV11-2	TRBJ2-3	TGTGCCAGCAGCATAAGCTCAGATACGCAGTATTTT	CASSISSDTQYF